This T cell receptor (beta chain) appears in the sequencing data of a study of CD8 T cells in ankylosing spondylitis. In its sample, this clonotype was seen once. No antigen is known for it. Study-wide results and caveats: Ankylosing spondylitis blood seemed to carry a telltale TCR beta motif made of eight or nine highly homologous variants.

Making the TCR beta libraries involved quantitative 5'-RACE with molecular barcodes. From the 5' RACE reads, TCRdb called clonotypes with MiXCR, one entry per CDR3 protein. The table has under 850,000 distinct CDR3 sequences, under 20% seen once; the top ten hold over 15%. Germline V CDR1 and CDR2: LGHDT, YNNKEL (reference sequence). There are 13 residues in the CDR3. Losses at the gene ends were 1 base for V and 12 bases for J; bases not matched to a gene: 7. The chain couples TRBV3-1 to TRBJ2-7; TRBD1 agrees at 9 bases. Sequences were obtained from blood, either unsorted or a sorted T cell fraction (not recorded which). The clonotype was recovered from a male donor with ankylosing spondylitis. In DNA, the CDR3 is TGTGCCAGCAGCCAAGCTAGGACAGGGGCCTCGTACTTC. Protein product: CASSQARTGASYF.